Sequencing of this TCR beta chain was carried out in a study of shared clonotypes between healthy human individuals. Trimming shortened V by 4 bases and J by 8 bases, and 17 bases separated the two germline ends. CDR1 and CDR2 (germline): SGHVS, FNYEAQ. The length of the CDR3 is 15 residues. Details on this clone: Its antigen is unidentified.

It was CD45RO-negative cells, positively selected for CCR7, that made up naive CD8 cells, with terminally differentiated effector memory CD45RA+ cells excluded. Each sample came from a Caucasian adult donor living in Nashville, Tennessee. Across several immunoSEQ plates, the genomic DNA of each subset was split evenly. Only in-frame clones appear in the TCRdb table, and some are missing; sequencing was by immunoSEQ multiplex PCR. The profile shows some 2 million clones, about 94% of them singletons. Findings and caveats of the study: Clonotypes which were not shared had lower generation probabilities than clonotypes that all four donors shared.

This receptor was identified in a man between 18 and 35 years old in good health. This rearrangement joins TRBV7-6 to TRBJ1-4, with TRBD1 as a possible D gene (5 bases). The sample consisted of naive CD8+ T cells sorted from blood. CDR3: CASSSTSLKGEKLFF. The CDR3 coding sequence is TGTGCCAGCAGCTCAACGAGCCTAAAGGGGGAAAAACTGTTTTTT.